Below, 14 T cell receptor beta chains from the same sample are listed, as sequenced in a study of early T cells in non-severe SARS-CoV-2 infection. In TCRdb, the 5' RACE reads were re-called with MiXCR into one record per CDR3 protein. The profile covers tens of thousands of distinct CDR3 sequences, with about an eighth appearing a single time and 3% to 3.5% taken by the ten largest. Sequenced material: whole blood. The receptors here all came from an adult who was a healthcare worker with PCR-confirmed SARS-CoV-2 infection or an uninfected control (not recorded which).

This clonotype was picked up a small number of times. The V call is TRBV18, the J call TRBJ1-4; D is possibly TRBD1 (5 bases). With 0 bases removed from V and 3 bases from J, the gap between germline ends came to 8 bases. The germline V gene has CDR1 KGHSH and CDR2 LQKENI. The CDR3 runs 15 residues. The CDR3 loop is CASSPPRGANEKLFF. In nucleotides, the CDR3 is TGTGCCAGCTCACCACCAAGGGGAGCTAATGAAAAACTGTTTTTT.

As concerns this clonotype: A read error may explain this, as a much larger clone is one base away. This chain uses TRBV28 with TRBJ2-3; D is perhaps TRBD2 (6 bases). Germline values: CDR1 MDHEN, CDR2 SYDVKM. The CDR3 spans 15 residues. In DNA form, the CDR3 reads TGTGCCAGCAGTCGCCGGGACTGGAGCACAGATACGCTGTATTTT. Protein sequence: CASSRRDWSTDTLYF.

This clonotype occurred a few times. The J gene is TRBJ2-1, the V gene TRBV18; no reliable D call. Trimming took off 2 bases at V and 4 bases at J, with 6 bases between the two ends. The CDR3 runs 13 residues. Germline V CDR1 and CDR2: KGHSH, LQKENI. CDR3 sequence (DNA): TGTGCCAGCTCACCAAGTGATTACAATGAGCAGTTCTTC. It yields the protein CASSPSDYNEQFF.

This clonotype was seen ten or more times. The rearrangement uses TRBV20-1 and TRBJ2-5, with 10 bases aligning to TRBD2. Per the germline V gene, CDR1 is DFQATT and CDR2 is SNEGSKA (reference sequence). The CDR3 length is 17 residues. V trimming: 0 bases; J trimming: 7 bases; junction bases outside the gene matches: 14. Written as DNA, the CDR3 is TGCAGTGCTAGAGATCAGGCTAGCGGGGGATTGGAAGTGACCCAGTACTTC. Its translation is CSARDQASGGLEVTQYF.

This clonotype was detected a few times. The chain combines TRBV6-5 with TRBJ2-5; 14 bases fit TRBD2. The CDR3 has 15 residues. Germline CDR1 reads MNHEY; CDR2 reads SVGAGI. With 8 bases clipped from V and 5 bases from J, the junction kept 7 bases outside the gene matches. The CDR3 DNA sequence: TGTGCCAGCGCTACAGGGACTAGCGGGAGTGAGACCCAGTACTTC. The encoded protein is CASATGTSGSETQYF.

This clonotype was observed a few times. One end of the junction varies from germline; a read error may be responsible. This chain links TRBV12-5 with TRBJ2-5; 9 bases agree with TRBD2. The CDR3 spans 14 residues. In germline, CDR1 is LGHNT, CDR2 FRNRAP. CDR3 in amino acids: CASGAGGPREAQYF. CDR3 nucleotides: TGTGCTAGTGGGGCGGGAGGGCCAAGAGAGGCCCAGTACTTC. Full variable domain (missing parts from reference TRBV12-5 and TRBJ2-5): DARVTQTPRHKVTEMGQEVTMRCQPILGHNTVFWYRQTMMQGLELLAYFRNRAPLDDSGMPKDRFSAEMPDATLATLKIQPSEPRDSAVYFCASGAGGPREAQYFGPGTRLLVL.

This clonotype showed up many times. V is TRBV11-3 and J is TRBJ2-1; possibly TRBD2 for D (6 bases). Germline V gene sequence: CDR1 SGHNT, CDR2 YENEEA. The CDR3 sequence is 16 residues long. The germline V and J ends were trimmed by 1 base and 5 bases, with 15 bases remaining between them. Written as DNA, the CDR3 is TGTGCCAGCAGCTTAGGGGACGGGGGAGCCCACAATGAGCAGTTCTTC. Protein sequence: CASSLGDGGAHNEQFF.

This clonotype occurred a few times. The rearrangement links TRBV20-1 to TRBJ2-5; perhaps TRBD1 as D (6 bases). The germline V and J ends were trimmed by 2 bases and 4 bases, with 14 bases remaining between them. The CDR3 runs 14 residues. Germline V gene sequence: CDR1 DFQATT, CDR2 SNEGSKA (reference sequence). The CDR3 DNA follows: TGCAGTGCTAGACCTCCGACAGGCAGAGAGACCCAGTACTTC. Amino acids: CSARPPTGRETQYF.

This clonotype was recorded at least ten times. The V and J genes are TRBV7-9 and TRBJ2-5; D perhaps matches TRBD2 (5 bases). CDR1 and CDR2 from the germline V gene are SEHNR and FQNEAQ (reference sequence). Trimming left V 1 base short and J 2 bases short, with 8 bases between. The CDR3 extends over 14 amino acids. The CDR3 is CASSLGGLQETQYF. CDR3 coding DNA: TGTGCCAGCAGCTTAGGAGGGTTACAAGAGACCCAGTACTTC.

In its sample, this clonotype was seen once. Since a much larger clone is just one base distant, this may be a read error. J is TRBJ2-2 and V is TRBV4-1; 8 nucleotides line up with TRBD1. The CDR3 has 14 residues. Germline loops: CDR1 MGHRA, CDR2 YSYEKL. The CDR3 nucleotides are TGCGCCCGCAGCCAAGGACAGGGTGCCGGGGAGCTGTTTTTT. Translating it yields CARSQGQGAGELFF.

The chain uses TRBV19 and TRBJ2-5; the match to TRBD2 covers 13 bases. Looked up from germline, CDR1 is LNHDA and CDR2 is SQIVND (reference sequence). The CDR3 has 18 amino acids. The V and J ends lost 1 base and 0 bases, in that order; junction bases with no gene match: 5. CDR3 protein: CASSIAGLAGPDQETQYF. CDR3 coding DNA: TGTGCCAGTAGTATAGCGGGACTAGCGGGACCCGACCAAGAGACCCAGTACTTC. Based on the CDR3 plus reference TRBV19 and TRBJ2-5, the full variable domain is DGGITQSPKYLFRKEGQNVTLSCEQNLNHDAMYWYRQDPGQGLRLIYYSQIVNDFQKGDIAEGYSVSREKKESFPLTVTSAQKNPTAFYLCASSIAGLAGPDQETQYFGPGTRLLVL.

This clonotype was counted at least ten times. This chain links TRBV4-1 with TRBJ1-2; D is ambiguous. Germline V gene sequence: CDR1 MGHRA, CDR2 YSYEKL. The CDR3 sequence is 14 residues long. Trimming took off 0 bases at V and 4 bases at J, with 9 bases between the two ends. CDR3: CASSQDSGTYGYTF. As DNA, the CDR3 is TGCGCCAGCAGCCAAGATTCAGGTACCTATGGCTACACCTTC.

This sequence joins TRBV28 and TRBJ2-2; no reliable D call. The CDR3 sequence is 11 residues long. V gave up 3 bases and J gave up 7 bases, with 3 bases separating them. From germline, CDR1 is MDHEN and CDR2 SYDVKM. The CDR3 nucleotides are TGTGCCAGCAGTTTTCACGGGGAGCTGTTTTTT. This gives the protein CASSFHGELFF.

CDR3 in amino acids: CASSNSAGDTGELFF. CDR3 nucleotide sequence: TGCGCCAGCAGCAACTCCGCAGGGGACACCGGGGAGCTGTTTTTT. The chain uses TRBV5-1 and TRBJ2-2, with D possibly being TRBD1 (6 bases). The V end was cut by 4 bases, the J end by 3 bases, with 13 bases between. The length of the CDR3 is 15 residues. Germline V gives CDR1 SGHRS, CDR2 YFSETQ.